The rows below give T cell receptor beta chains drawn from one sample of a study of cytomegalovirus exposure and HLA in healthy donors. Using immunoSEQ multiplex PCR, the repertoire was profiled, and TCRdb retains in-frame clones only, with some absent. The data show about 200,000 clones, 65% to 85% seen once. The sequenced sample was PBMCs. These receptors all come from a young man in good health and CMV-seronegative. CDR3s include the opening cysteine and the closing phenylalanine or tryptophan. D genes are given only for firm matches. Clone size is stated in some rows and not others, as once, few, many or a class when expanded.

D	V	size	J	DNA	CDR3
NA	TRBV5-4	NA	TRBJ1-1	TGTGCCAGCATCCTTTGGCAGGGAGGGTCTCGAGTCACTGAAGCTTTCTTT	CASILWQGGSRVTEAFF
TRBD2	TRBV4-3	once	TRBJ2-7	TGCGCCAGCAGCCAAGAGCCTAGCGGGGGATACGAGCAGTACTTC	CASSQEPSGGYEQYF
TRBD2	TRBV2	few	TRBJ2-5	TGTGCCAGCACTATGCATCTCAGGACTAGCCCCACGAAGACCCAGTACTTC	CASTMHLRTSPTKTQYF
NA	TRBV19	NA	TRBJ2-3	TGTGCCAGTAGTATCCCCGGGGGTAACACAGATACGCAGTATTTT	CASSIPGGNTDTQYF
TRBD1	TRBV6-1	few	TRBJ2-7	TGTGCCAGCAGTGGGACAGGGGGCCATCACGAGCAGTACTTC	CASSGTGGHHEQYF
NA	TRBV19	NA	TRBJ2-1	TGTGCCAGTAGTGCGCTGGAGGCAAGCGACTACAATGAGCAGTTCTTC	CASSALEASDYNEQFF
TRBD2	TRBV6-6	NA	TRBJ2-3	TGTGCCAGCAGTTACCTAGCGGGGCTCGCAGATACGCAGTATTTT	CASSYLAGLADTQYF
TRBD2	TRBV7-3	NA	TRBJ2-1	TGTGCCAGCAGCTTAACTCCCTCTAGCGGGGCTAATGAGCAGTTCTTC	CASSLTPSSGANEQFF
TRBD1	TRBV7-8	NA	TRBJ2-2	TGTGCCAGCAGGGACAGGGGGAGGAACACCGGGGAGCTGTTTTTT	CASRDRGRNTGELFF
NA	TRBV28	NA	TRBJ1-3	TGTGCCAGCAGTCGAGGGTCGCGAAACACCATATATTTT	CASSRGSRNTIYF
NA	TRBV10-3	NA	TRBJ2-7	TGTGCCATCAGTGAGTCAAAGGGGATCGTCGAGCAGTACTTC	CAISESKGIVEQYF
NA	TRBV4-1	NA	TRBJ2-5	TGCGCCAGCAGCCAAGATCGGGGGGCCCAGGAGACCCAGTACTTC	CASSQDRGAQETQYF
TRBD1	TRBV6-5	NA	TRBJ2-4	TGTGCCAGCGCCACGGGGACAGGGACCATTCAGTACTTC	CASATGTGTIQYF
TRBD2	TRBV10-2	NA	TRBJ2-1	TGCGCCAGCAGTGACCGGGGGGGGCTGGATGAGCAGTTCTTC	CASSDRGGLDEQFF
TRBD2	TRBV28	few	TRBJ2-5	TGTGCCAGCACCAGCGGGGTGGAGACCCAGTACTTC	CASTSGVETQYF
TRBD2	TRBV6-1	NA	TRBJ2-1	TGTGCCAGACCGCCCGGGACTAGCCCGAATGAGCAGTTCTTC	CARPPGTSPNEQFF
NA	TRBV6-6	NA	TRBJ1-1	TGTGCCAGCAGCCCCGCGGTAGGGAACACTGAAGCTTTCTTT	CASSPAVGNTEAFF
TRBD2	TRBV23-1	NA	TRBJ2-2	TGCGCCAGCAGTCCCGCCAGGGCCCGACTAGCGGGGGGGCTTATAGACGGGGAGCTGTTTTTT	CASSPARARLAGGLIDGELFF
NA	TRBV19	NA	TRBJ2-4	TGTGCCAGTAGTATAGGCCGGAAAAACATTCAGTACTTC	CASSIGRKNIQYF
TRBD2	TRBV5-1	NA	TRBJ2-1	TGCGCCAGCAGCTCAAAGGTACGCGGGGGGGCCACCAATGAGCAGTTCTTC	CASSSKVRGGATNEQFF
TRBD1	TRBV6-6	NA	TRBJ2-7	TGTGCCAGCAGTTTCGAGTGGGACAGCCCCTACGAGCAGTACTTC	CASSFEWDSPYEQYF
TRBD1	TRBV10-1	few	TRBJ1-2	TGCGCCAGCAGTGAGTCCCGAATACAGGGGAGGCCTTATGGCTACACCTTC	CASSESRIQGRPYGYTF
TRBD2	TRBV9	NA	TRBJ2-3	TGTGCCAGCAGCGCCGTAGTGAGGCGGGGGTCTAGCACAGATACGCAGTATTTT	CASSAVVRRGSSTDTQYF
NA	TRBV27	NA	TRBJ2-1	TGTGCCAGCAGCCGGTCGAGCTCCTACAATGAGCAGTTCTTC	CASSRSSSYNEQFF
NA	TRBV7-9	NA	TRBJ1-5	TGTGCCAGCAGCTTAGCGACCGGGAGTAATCAGCCCCAGCATTTT	CASSLATGSNQPQHF
TRBD1	TRBV19	NA	TRBJ1-3	TGTGCCAGTAGGGACAGGGATCGGCTCTCTGGAAACACCATATATTTT	CASRDRDRLSGNTIYF
TRBD1	TRBV5-1	once	TRBJ2-2	TGCGCCAGCAGCTTAGTTTTAGGGGACAGTCTCATCGCGAACACCGGGGAGCTGTTTTTT	CASSLVLGDSLIANTGELFF
TRBD2	TRBV11-2	NA	TRBJ2-7	TGTGCCAGCAGCCTATCTAGCGGGGGGAATTACGAGCAGTACTTC	CASSLSSGGNYEQYF
NA	TRBV27	NA	TRBJ1-1	TGTGCCAGCAGGGTTACCGGAGCGAAGAACACTGAAGCTTTCTTT	CASRVTGAKNTEAFF
NA	TRBV5-4	NA	TRBJ1-3	TGTGCCAGCAGCGCGCGAAGCTCTGGAAACACCATATATTTT	CASSARSSGNTIYF
TRBD1	TRBV7-9	NA	TRBJ2-5	TGTGCCAGCAGCTTAAGCCAGGGGGCCCAGGAGACCCAGTACTTC	CASSLSQGAQETQYF
TRBD1	TRBV6-5	NA	TRBJ1-1	TGTGCCAGCAGACCCCTTCGACAGGGGGATTTTTGGGCTTTCTTT	CASRPLRQGDFWAFF
TRBD2	TRBV6-5	NA	TRBJ2-3	TGTGCCAGCAGTCCGAGCGGGGGAGGGACAGATACGCAGTATTTT	CASSPSGGGTDTQYF
NA	TRBV27	NA	TRBJ2-7	TGTGCCAGCAGTTTAGGACACCCCAAATGGAACGAGCAGTACTTC	CASSLGHPKWNEQYF
TRBD1	TRBV7-8	NA	TRBJ2-1	TGTGCCAGCAGCCAAGGGACAGGCCTCCTATCAGGGAATGAGCAGTTCTTC	CASSQGTGLLSGNEQFF
TRBD2	TRBV6-1	NA	TRBJ2-3	TGTGCCAGCAGCGGACTAGCGGGGGTGGGGGATACGCAGTATTTT	CASSGLAGVGDTQYF
NA	TRBV14	NA	TRBJ1-4	TGTGCCAGCAGCCCATCGACCGGCCAGGGCGGTGAAAAACTGTTTTTT	CASSPSTGQGGEKLFF
NA	TRBV2	NA	TRBJ1-5	TGTGCCAGCAGCGAACAGGGTCCCAATCAGCCCCAGCATTTT	CASSEQGPNQPQHF
NA	TRBV6-1	few	TRBJ1-2	TGTGCCAGCAGGGGTGACGGGGGGAATGGCTACACCTTC	CASRGDGGNGYTF
TRBD1	TRBV28	NA	TRBJ1-2	TGTGCCAGCAGGCGGGACAGGGAAGGTTATGGCTACACCTTC	CASRRDREGYGYTF
NA	TRBV11-2	NA	TRBJ2-7	TGTGCCAGCAGCTTATCCGGTCAGGTCTACGAGCAGTACTTC	CASSLSGQVYEQYF
TRBD1	TRBV5-6	NA	TRBJ2-3	TGTGCCAGCAGCTCCGGGACAGGGGCGTATACGCAGTATTTT	CASSSGTGAYTQYF
NA	TRBV6-1	NA	TRBJ1-1	TGTGCCAGCAGTGCGCAACACAAGTTGAACACTGAAGCTTTCTTT	CASSAQHKLNTEAFF
NA	TRBV21-1	NA	TRBJ2-1	TGTGCCAGCAGCGAGGACAGGGCCAATGAGCAGTTCTTC	CASSEDRANEQFF
NA	TRBV2	NA	TRBJ2-7	TGTGCCAGCAGTTGGAAAGGGGCCTACGAGCAGTACTTC	CASSWKGAYEQYF
NA	TRBV2	NA	TRBJ2-5	TGTGCCAGCAGGGGGAGGAGGCAAGAGACCCAGTACTTC	CASRGRRQETQYF
TRBD1	TRBV5-6	NA	TRBJ2-5	TGTGCCAGCAGCCCCCGGGACAGGGCCTTGTGGGAGACCCAGTACTTC	CASSPRDRALWETQYF
TRBD2	TRBV6-1	NA	TRBJ2-5	TGTGCCAGCAGTAGACTAGCGGGGGGCCGGGAGACCCAGTACTTC	CASSRLAGGRETQYF
TRBD1	TRBV5-4	NA	TRBJ2-3	TGTGCCAGCAGCTGGACAGGGGGGTCAGATACGCAGTATTTT	CASSWTGGSDTQYF
TRBD1	TRBV28	NA	TRBJ2-7	TGTGCCAGCAGTTTTCCGACAGGGCCGGGGGAGCAGTACTTC	CASSFPTGPGEQYF
NA	TRBV5-8	NA	TRBJ1-6	TGTGCCAGCAGCTTGGGGTTGCGACGAGGTCCCCTCCACTTT	CASSLGLRRGPLHF